The next 10 T cell receptor beta chains were all read from a single sample in a study of blood T cell repertoires in COVID-19. Using immunoSEQ multiplex PCR, the repertoire was profiled, and TCRdb retains in-frame clones only, with some absent. The repertoire consists of tens of thousands of clones, with just over 90% occurring once and the leading ten covering approximately 2.1%. Sample: peripheral blood. Source of these receptors: a man aged 50-60 years with active COVID-19.

This rearrangement joins TRBV5-5 to TRBJ1-4; 8 nucleotides align to TRBD1. The CDR3 consists of 16 residues. Germline V CDR1 and CDR2: SGHKS, YYEKEE (reference sequence). V was clipped by 3 bases and J by 7 bases; unmatched bases: 11. DNA of the CDR3: TGTGCCAGCAGCTCCACGAGACAGGGGTTAAGTGAAAAACTGTTTTTT. This encodes CASSSTRQGLSEKLFF.

The sample holds one count of this clone. CDR3 nucleotides: TGCGCCAGCAGTGAGGCCGGACAGAGCTCCTACGAGCAGTACTTC. This encodes CASSEAGQSSYEQYF. This chain joins TRBV10-1 and TRBJ2-7, with D perhaps matching TRBD1 (6 bases). V gave up 2 bases and J gave up 0 bases, with 11 bases separating them. The germline gives CDR1 WNHNN, CDR2 SYGVQD (reference sequence). This CDR3 comprises 15 residues.

The chain combines TRBV6-2 or TRBV6-3 with TRBJ1-5; D perhaps matches TRBD1 (5 bases). Germline V CDR1 and CDR2: MNHEY, SVGEGT. Trimming stripped 5 bases from V and 0 bases from J, with 14 bases between. The CDR3 is 16 residues long. Here the CDR3 reads CASSETEIYSNQPQHF. DNA of the CDR3: TGTGCCAGCAGTGAGACAGAAATTTATAGCAATCAGCCCCAGCATTTT.

The CDR3 region is CASSLYRDQPQHF. The CDR3 DNA follows: TGTGCCAGCAGTCTCTACAGGGATCAGCCCCAGCATTTT. The chain couples TRBV27 to TRBJ1-5; D is perhaps TRBD1 (6 bases). CDR1 is MNHEY, CDR2 SMNVEV, per germline (reference sequence). This CDR3 spans 13 amino acids. Trimming took 5 bases from V and 5 from J, leaving 10 bases between them.

V gene TRBV10-2 combines with J gene TRBJ2-5, with 8 bases fitting TRBD1. The CDR3 has 14 residues. Looked up from germline, CDR1 is WSHSY and CDR2 is SAAADI. Losses at the gene ends were 6 bases for V and 4 bases for J; bases not matched to a gene: 7. The DNA of the CDR3 is TGCGCCAGCAGGAACAGGGGGTCAGCAGAGACCCAGTACTTC. Translating it yields CASRNRGSAETQYF.

The chain employs TRBV30 and TRBJ1-1, with 7 positions matching TRBD1. Germline CDR1 and CDR2: GTSNPN and SVGIG (reference sequence). Trimming cost V 4 bases and J 1 base; bases outside gene matches: 3. The CDR3 covers 13 residues. Here the CDR3 reads CAWKGAGNTEAFF. The CDR3 DNA follows: TGTGCCTGGAAGGGGGCCGGGAACACTGAAGCTTTCTTT.

V gene TRBV30 combines with J gene TRBJ2-2, with 14 bases matching TRBD2. This CDR3 contains 16 residues. From germline, CDR1 is GTSNPN and CDR2 SVGIG (reference sequence). J was trimmed by 3 bases and V by 4 bases; bases with no gene match: 4. CDR3: CAWKGLAGVYTGELFF. The CDR3 DNA reads as TGTGCCTGGAAGGGACTAGCGGGAGTTTACACCGGGGAGCTGTTTTTT.

V is TRBV30 and J is TRBJ1-1; D gene ambiguous. The CDR3 totals 13 residues. V lost 2 bases, J lost 0 bases, and 7 bases lay in between. Germline V gene sequence: CDR1 GTSNPN, CDR2 SVGIG (reference sequence). CDR3: CAWSNQVNTEAFF. CDR3 DNA sequence: TGTGCCTGGAGTAATCAGGTGAACACTGAAGCTTTCTTT.

The CDR3, as DNA: TGTGCCAGCAGCTTAGGGGACAGGTCCGAGCAGTACTTC. This translates into CASSLGDRSEQYF. J is TRBJ2-7 and V is TRBV7-3; 8 bases fit TRBD1. The V gene end was trimmed by 2 bases and the J gene end by 6 bases; junction bases not matched to a gene: 3. CDR1 is SGHTA, CDR2 FQGTGA, per germline. The CDR3 is 13 residues long.

In regard to this clone: Compared with germline, one end of the junction differs, possibly owing to a read error. The chain employs TRBV7-7 and TRBJ2-5, with TRBD2 matching 15 bases. Germline V CDR1 and CDR2: SSHAT, FNYEAQ (reference sequence). The CDR3 contains 18 residues. The CDR3 reads CASSSRTSGGAREETQYF. The CDR3 nucleotides read TGTGCTAGCAGCTCCCGGACTAGCGGGGGGGCGAGGGAAGAGACCCAGTACTTC.